Following are 19 T cell receptor beta chains from one sample sequenced in a study of cytomegalovirus exposure and HLA in healthy donors. Clones were read by immunoSEQ multiplex PCR, and TCRdb kept only the in-frame ones, dropping some. The sample lists around 300,000 clones; around 87% were seen once. Sequencing used PBMCs. The receptors were gathered from a woman in her twenties or thirties in good health and CMV-seropositive.

The chain has TRBV27 and TRBJ2-1; 7 nucleotides line up with TRBD2. CDR1 MNHEY and CDR2 SMNVEV come from the germline V gene (reference sequence). The CDR3 has 13 residues. V was clipped by 3 bases and J by 8 bases; unmatched bases: 4. The CDR3 DNA reads as TGTGCCAGCAGTTTGCCTGGGGGGGATGAGCAGTTCTTC. Protein: CASSLPGGDEQFF.

The chain is built from TRBV2 and TRBJ2-3; D is unresolved. V lost 6 bases and J 6 bases, leaving 13 bases between the germline ends. The CDR3 extends over 13 amino acids. Germline V lookup: CDR1 SNHLY, CDR2 FYNNEI. DNA of the CDR3: TGTGCCAGCAGCCCGGACGAGCCGGATACGCAGTATTTT. Amino acid sequence: CASSPDEPDTQYF.

The V call is TRBV5-1, the J call TRBJ2-3; perhaps TRBD1 as D (5 bases). Germline CDR1 SGHRS, CDR2 YFSETQ. V lost 5 bases and J lost 0, with 16 bases in between. This CDR3 comprises 16 residues. DNA of the CDR3: TGCGCCAGCAGGCCAGTAGGACACACAAGCACAGATACGCAGTATTTT. Amino acids: CASRPVGHTSTDTQYF. Filled out from reference TRBV5-1 and TRBJ2-3, the complete variable domain reads KAGVTQTPRYLIKTRGQQVTLSCSPISGHRSVSWYQQTPGQGLQFLFEYFSETQRNKGNFPGRFSGRQFSNSRSEMNVSTLELGDSALYLCASRPVGHTSTDTQYFGPGTRLTVL.

The chain recombines TRBV2 with TRBJ1-5; D call uncertain. V dropped 2 bases and J dropped 0 bases, with 11 bases sitting between them. The CDR3 length is 16 residues. Germline lookup yields CDR1 SNHLY and CDR2 FYNNEI. The CDR3 DNA sequence: TGTGCCAGCAGTGAACCGGAGAGGTCTAGCAATCAGCCCCAGCATTTT. Translating gives CASSEPERSSNQPQHF.

In this sample, this clone turned up once. The rearrangement joins TRBV5-1 to TRBJ2-7; possibly TRBD1 for D (5 bases). V dropped 0 bases and J dropped 5 bases, with 12 bases sitting between them. The CDR3 has 14 amino acids. Germline V lookup: CDR1 SGHRS, CDR2 YFSETQ. In DNA, the CDR3 is TGCGCCAGCAGCTTGGCAGCAGGGTCGAACGAGCAGTACTTC. Amino acids: CASSLAAGSNEQYF.

CDR3 in amino acids: CASSADRGTNYGYTF. DNA for the CDR3: TGTGCCAGCAGCGCGGACAGGGGGACTAACTATGGCTACACCTTC. The rearrangement links TRBV6-5 to TRBJ1-2; 10 bases are a match to TRBD1. CDR1 and CDR2 from the germline V gene are MNHEY and SVGAGI. This CDR3 is built from 15 residues. V shed 6 bases, J shed 0 bases, and the junction held 4 bases outside the gene matches.

V and J are TRBV27 and TRBJ1-4; D is possibly TRBD1 (5 bases). Between the trimmed V and J ends, which lost 0 bases and 4 bases, there was a span of 15 bases. The germline V gene encodes CDR1 MNHEY and CDR2 SMNVEV (reference sequence). The CDR3 is 17 amino acids. CDR3 sequence: CASSLSLIAGRNEKLFF. The CDR3 region has the DNA TGTGCCAGCAGTTTATCTCTTATAGCAGGGCGTAATGAAAAACTGTTTTTT.

The chain recombines TRBV29-1 with TRBJ1-2, with no clear D. V lost 3 bases and J lost 7, with 12 bases in between. Germline V gives CDR1 SQVTM, CDR2 ANQGSEA. The CDR3 is 12 amino acids. The CDR3 coding sequence is TGCAGCGTTGAGAGGACGACGGGTGGCTACACCTTC. This translates into CSVERTTGGYTF. Together with reference TRBV29-1 and TRBJ1-2, the CDR3 gives the full variable domain: SAVISQKPSRDICQRGTSLTIQCQVDSQVTMMFWYRQQPGQSLTLIATANQGSEATYESGFVIDKFPISRPNLTFSTLTVSNMSPEDSSIYLCSVERTTGGYTFGSGTRLTVV.

The genes are TRBV11-2 and TRBJ2-7, with no clear D. In germline, CDR1 is SGHAT, CDR2 FQNNGV. V dropped 1 base and J dropped 2 bases, with 9 bases sitting between them. This CDR3 is 14 amino acids long. CDR3 region: CASSLGGDPYEQYF. Written as DNA, the CDR3 is TGTGCCAGCAGCTTAGGTGGCGACCCCTACGAGCAGTACTTC.

This clone was observed once. This specimen includes other DNA sequences encoding the same CDR3. V usage is TRBV15 and J usage is TRBJ1-2, with D maybe TRBD1 (6 bases). V lost 3 bases and J lost 4, with 6 bases in between. CDR1 is LNHNV and CDR2 is YYDKDF in the germline V gene (reference sequence). The CDR3 contains 12 residues. CDR3 bases: TGTGCCACCAGCAGGGACAGCTATGGCTACACCTTC. Translating it yields CATSRDSYGYTF.

The rearrangement links TRBV6-1 to TRBJ2-7; D remains unclear. Looked up from germline, CDR1 is MNHNS and CDR2 is SASEGT. The V end lost 8 bases, the J end lost 6 bases, and 14 bases lay between the germline ends. The CDR3 spans 12 residues. DNA of the CDR3: TGTGCCAGCCTCGCAGGTACCCTCGAGCAGTACTTC. Translated, it gives CASLAGTLEQYF.

The chain recombines TRBV6-5 with TRBJ1-5; D is possibly TRBD1 (6 bases). The CDR3 covers 14 residues. The V gene's germline CDR1 is MNHEY and CDR2 SVGAGI. Trimming took 6 bases from V and 3 from J, leaving 12 bases between them. Here the CDR3 DNA reads TGTGCCAGCAGGGGAGGGGGAGTCAATCAGCCCCAGCATTTT. Translated, it gives CASRGGGVNQPQHF.

This clone is a singleton in its sample. This chain joins TRBV4-1 and TRBJ2-7, with D uncertain. This CDR3 is built from 16 residues. Germline V gene lookup returns CDR1 MGHRA and CDR2 YSYEKL. Trimming removed 5 bases at V and 0 bases at J, with 17 bases between. The DNA for the CDR3 is TGCGCCAGCAGCTACCAGGACGGCACCAACTCCTACGAGCAGTACTTC. It translates to CASSYQDGTNSYEQYF.

The J gene is TRBJ2-7, the V gene TRBV5-1, with 11 bases matching TRBD2. The germline gives CDR1 SGHRS, CDR2 YFSETQ. The trim removed 0 bases at V and 1 base at J, leaving 3 bases unmatched. The CDR3 is made up of 16 amino acids. DNA for the CDR3: TGCGCCAGCAGCTTGGGGGTAGCGGGAGGGTCCTACGAGCAGTACTTC. Its protein is CASSLGVAGGSYEQYF.

This sequence joins TRBV30 and TRBJ1-3; D gene ambiguous. The germline V gene encodes CDR1 GTSNPN and CDR2 SVGIG (reference sequence). The V and J ends lost 3 bases and 4 bases respectively, with 13 bases between them. The CDR3 extends over 14 amino acids. The CDR3 region has the DNA TGTGCCTGGAGCGGGTCCACTCCGGGAAACACCATATATTTT. This translates into CAWSGSTPGNTIYF.

V usage is TRBV28 and J usage is TRBJ1-1, with D hard to call. Trimming took 2 bases from V and 5 from J, leaving 15 bases between them. The CDR3 consists of 15 residues. Per germline, CDR1 MDHEN and CDR2 SYDVKM. The CDR3, as DNA: TGTGCCAGCAGTTTAGTGCAAGAGGTAGGAACTGAAGCTTTCTTT. It yields the protein CASSLVQEVGTEAFF.

The chain carries TRBV6-1 and TRBJ1-5, with 7 bases matching TRBD1. CDR1 is MNHNS and CDR2 is SASEGT in the germline V gene. This CDR3 is 17 amino acids long. Unmatched junction bases numbered 11, after V lost 2 bases and J lost 4 bases. CDR3 protein: CASSEFPGTAPNQPQHF. CDR3 DNA sequence: TGTGCCAGCAGTGAATTTCCCGGGACAGCGCCAAATCAGCCCCAGCATTTT.

The chain's CDR3 is CASSQESGIATNEKLFF. The CDR3 DNA is TGCGCCAGCAGCCAAGAAAGCGGTATTGCAACTAATGAAAAACTGTTTTTT. V usage is TRBV4-1 and J usage is TRBJ1-4; D gene unclear. CDR3 length equals 17 residues. Germline CDR1 reads MGHRA; CDR2 reads YSYEKL. Trimming stripped 0 bases from V and 0 bases from J, with 11 bases between.

The chain has TRBV5-6 and TRBJ1-2; tentative D call: TRBD1 (6 bases). The germline gives CDR1 SGHDT, CDR2 YYEEEE. The CDR3 loop spans 14 amino acids. V was cut by 0 bases and J by 4 bases, with 10 bases left in between. CDR3 sequence: CASSLEQGPYGYTF. CDR3 in DNA: TGTGCCAGCAGCTTGGAACAGGGTCCCTATGGCTACACCTTC.